The rows below give T cell receptor beta chains drawn from one sample of a study of shared clonotypes between healthy human individuals. Sequencing was performed with immunoSEQ multiplex PCR; in TCRdb, only in-frame clones are kept and a portion is missing. The sample lists under 550,000 clones; 90% to 97% were seen once. Sequencing was carried out using naive CD4+ T cells sorted from blood. These receptors were collected from a woman in her twenties or thirties in good health. The CDR3 runs from the conserved cysteine through the conserved F or W. D genes are given only for firm matches. Clone size appears in some rows only: once, few, many, or a class for an expanded clone.

V: TRBV28
size: -
J: TRBJ2-2
D: -
DNA: TGTGCCAGCAGCGGAAAGGCGGGGAACACCGGGGAGCTGTTTTTT
CDR3: CASSGKAGNTGELFF

V: TRBV19
size: -
J: TRBJ1-1
D: -
DNA: TGTGCCACCTTACCCTCGGCCGTACTGAACACTGAAGCTTTCTTT
CDR3: CATLPSAVLNTEAFF

V: TRBV5-1
size: -
J: TRBJ2-3
D: TRBD1
DNA: TGCGCCACCGCAAAGAACAGGGGGCGCGTGGATACGCAGTATTTT
CDR3: CATAKNRGRVDTQYF

V: TRBV18
size: -
J: TRBJ2-7
D: -
DNA: TGTGCCAGCTCACCGACCGGGTTCACCTACGAGCAGTACTTC
CDR3: CASSPTGFTYEQYF

V: TRBV7-9
size: -
J: TRBJ2-7
D: -
DNA: TGTGCCAGCAGCTTAGCGTCTCACAGGGCCACCGAGCAGTACTTC
CDR3: CASSLASHRATEQYF

V: TRBV10-1
size: -
J: TRBJ2-2
D: TRBD2
DNA: TGCGCCAGCAGCGAAACCGGGACTACGAACACCGGGGAGCTGTTTTTT
CDR3: CASSETGTTNTGELFF

V: TRBV5-1
size: once
J: TRBJ2-1
D: TRBD2
DNA: TGCGCCAGCACCGGGACTAGCGGGAGTCATGAGCAGTTCTTC
CDR3: CASTGTSGSHEQFF

V: TRBV19
size: -
J: TRBJ2-1
D: -
DNA: TGTGCCAGTAAGGTACAGGCCAGCTCCTACAATGAGCAGTTCTTC
CDR3: CASKVQASSYNEQFF

V: TRBV2
size: once
J: TRBJ2-7
D: -
DNA: TGTGCCAGCAGTGAAATCTCCTACGAGCAGTACTTC
CDR3: CASSEISYEQYF

V: TRBV5-1
size: -
J: TRBJ2-1
D: TRBD2
DNA: TGCGCCAGCAGCTTTAGCGGGAGCTACAATGAGCAGTTCTTC
CDR3: CASSFSGSYNEQFF